Listed here are 25 T cell receptor beta chains from one sample, sequenced in a study of T cell responses to AZD1222 COVID-19 vaccine. TCRdb keeps only in-frame clones here, not all; method: immunoSEQ multiplex PCR. The sample comprises roughly 100,000 clones, roughly nine tenths of which are singletons, and 20% to 30% rests with the top ten. The specimen comprised peripheral blood, sampled on day 0 of AZD1222 vaccination. The receptors derive from an adult in good health.

CDR3 sequence: CASSFDRSPSVNTF. In nucleotides, the CDR3 is TGTGCCAGCAGCTTCGACAGGTCCCCCTCTGTAAACACCTTC. The genes are TRBV13 and TRBJ1-2, with a tentative D call TRBD1 (6 bases). Germline CDR1 reads PRHDT; CDR2 reads FYEKMQ (reference sequence). The CDR3 has 14 residues. Trimming took off 3 bases at V and 12 bases at J, with 20 bases between the two ends.

The gene calls are TRBV7-3 and TRBJ2-6, with D maybe TRBD1 (6 bases). The CDR3 totals 22 residues. V lost 6 bases and J lost 0, with 30 bases in between. Germline V gene sequence: CDR1 SGHTA, CDR2 FQGTGA. The CDR3 sequence: CASSLRLTGINSGVSGANVLTF. Written as DNA, the CDR3 is TGTGCCAGCAGTCTCCGACTGACAGGAATTAATTCTGGGGTCTCTGGGGCCAACGTCCTGACTTTC.

The gene calls are TRBV5-1 and TRBJ2-7, with TRBD1 as a possible D gene (8 bases). The CDR3 is 16 residues long. The V gene's germline CDR1 is SGHRS and CDR2 YFSETQ. Trimming removed 7 bases at V and 4 bases at J, with 24 bases between. As DNA, the CDR3 is TGCGCCAGCTCCGGGGGGCCGACAGGGGACGGGTACGAGCAGTACTTC. As protein: CASSGGPTGDGYEQYF.

The rearrangement links TRBV18 to TRBJ1-4; 8 nucleotides align to TRBD1. The CDR3 spans 17 residues. V lost 4 bases to trimming and J lost 0 bases; unmatched junction nucleotides: 7. Germline V gene lookup returns CDR1 KGHSH and CDR2 LQKENI. CDR3 nucleotide sequence: TGTGCCAGCTCACGGGACAGGAACACTGCAACTAATGAAAAACTGTTTTTT. This sequence encodes CASSRDRNTATNEKLFF.

This chain connects TRBV24-1 to TRBJ2-1, with D unresolved. V was pared by 0 bases and J by 0 bases, with 5 bases between. Germline V gene sequence: CDR1 KGHDR, CDR2 SFDVKD. The CDR3 extends over 15 amino acids. The CDR3 DNA reads as TGTGCCACCAGTGATTTGTTGAGCTCCTACAATGAGCAGTTCTTC. Translating it yields CATSDLLSSYNEQFF.

This chain connects TRBV19 to TRBJ2-1; TRBD2 is a possible D gene (6 bases). V was cut by 10 bases and J by 9 bases, with 16 bases left in between. The CDR3 covers 12 residues. Germline V gene sequence: CDR1 LNHDA, CDR2 SQIVND (reference sequence). CDR3 loop: CATEAGRGEQFF. The CDR3 DNA sequence: TGTGCCACCGAGGCGGGGAGAGGTGAGCAGTTCTTC.

J is TRBJ1-1 and V is TRBV4-1; D not resolved. CDR3 size: 15 residues. The germline gives CDR1 MGHRA, CDR2 YSYEKL. V lost 2 bases and J lost 4, with 14 bases in between. The CDR3 protein is CASSQMDGGFTEAFF. The CDR3 DNA reads as TGCGCCAGCAGCCAAATGGACGGTGGCTTCACTGAAGCTTTCTTT.

The V and J genes are TRBV28 and TRBJ2-1; 16 bases fit TRBD2. V was pared by 3 bases and J by 10 bases, with 6 bases of the junction left unmatched. Germline CDR1 and CDR2: MDHEN and SYDVKM. This CDR3 has 16 amino acids. CDR3 loop: CASSFGTSGRAKEQFF. CDR3 bases: TGTGCCAGCAGTTTCGGGACTAGCGGGAGGGCCAAGGAGCAGTTCTTC.

This rearrangement joins TRBV5-1 to TRBJ2-1; TRBD2 might be the D (6 bases). The CDR3 runs 16 residues. V was pared by 0 bases and J by 2 bases, with 12 bases between. CDR1 SGHRS and CDR2 YFSETQ come from the germline V gene. CDR3 residues: CASSLALASTYNEQFF. The CDR3 bases are TGCGCCAGCAGCTTGGCTCTAGCGAGCACCTACAATGAGCAGTTCTTC. Supplemented by reference TRBV5-1 and TRBJ2-1, the full variable domain reads KAGVTQTPRYLIKTRGQQVTLSCSPISGHRSVSWYQQTPGQGLQFLFEYFSETQRNKGNFPGRFSGRQFSNSRSEMNVSTLELGDSALYLCASSLALASTYNEQFFGPGTRLTVL.

Here the CDR3 DNA reads TGTGCCAGCAGCCAGGGCGGGTGGCGGGGCTATGGCTACACCTTC. This sequence encodes CASSQGGWRGYGYTF. The chain couples TRBV14 to TRBJ1-2; no clear D gene. The CDR3 loop spans 15 amino acids. V dropped 3 bases and J dropped 4 bases, with 15 bases sitting between them. Germline V gene sequence: CDR1 SGHDN, CDR2 FVKESK.

J is TRBJ2-5 and V is TRBV28; the match to TRBD1 covers 8 bases. The junction had 7 bases not matched to a gene; V was cut back by 6 bases and J by 1 base. CDR3 length equals 15 residues. Germline assignment: CDR1 MDHEN and CDR2 SYDVKM. The CDR3 nucleotides are TGTGCCAGCAGCCTCCGAACAGGGGGCCAAGAGACCCAGTACTTC. Residues: CASSLRTGGQETQYF.

For this clone: This same CDR3 is encoded by further DNA sequences in the sample. The chain carries TRBV19 and TRBJ1-5, with 9 bases fitting TRBD1. J gave up 6 bases and V 3 bases, and 3 bases lay outside the gene matches. The CDR3 spans 14 residues. The germline CDR1 and CDR2 sequences are LNHDA and SQIVND (reference sequence). The CDR3 bases are TGTGCCAGTAGTATGGGACAGGGAAGTCAGCCCCAGCATTTT. Its translation: CASSMGQGSQPQHF.

The chain links TRBV19 to TRBJ2-6, with 9 bases that match TRBD1. With 5 bases clipped from V and 2 bases from J, the junction kept 16 bases outside the gene matches. Germline V CDR1 and CDR2: LNHDA, SQIVND (reference sequence). The CDR3 contains 20 residues. CDR3 amino acids: CASSLGGQGSRLAGANVLTF. Written as DNA, the CDR3 is TGTGCCAGTAGTCTAGGGGGACAGGGTTCCCGACTTGCTGGGGCCAACGTCCTGACTTTC.

The genes are TRBV12-3 or TRBV12-4 and TRBJ1-5; no definite D call. V gave up 1 base and J gave up 6 bases, with 7 bases separating them. The CDR3 runs 13 residues. CDR3 loop: CASSLGATQPQHF. In DNA form, the CDR3 reads TGTGCCAGCAGTTTAGGAGCCACTCAGCCCCAGCATTTT.

The rearrangement uses TRBV7-3 and TRBJ1-2; 9 bases match TRBD1. The CDR3 length is 14 residues. CDR1 is SGHTA, CDR2 FQGTGA, per germline. Trimming took 5 bases from V and 8 from J; bases not matched to a gene: 9. As DNA, the CDR3 is TGTGCCAGCAGCCCAAAGGGGACAGGGTACGGCTACACCTTC. Its protein product is CASSPKGTGYGYTF.

The CDR3 nucleotides are TGTGCCAGCAGCGAAAAGGGGAGTTCACCCCTCCACTTT. It is translated as CASSEKGSSPLHF. The V gene is TRBV7-9, the J gene TRBJ1-6; maybe TRBD1 (5 bases). The CDR3 consists of 13 residues. The V gene's germline CDR1 is SEHNR and CDR2 FQNEAQ (reference sequence). V was clipped by 5 bases and J by 9 bases, with 11 bases between them.

The chain couples TRBV7-2 to TRBJ2-7, with TRBD2 matching over 12 bases. Germline loops: CDR1 SGHTA, CDR2 FQGNSA. The CDR3 is made up of 15 amino acids. Trimming removed 4 bases from V and 3 bases from J; junction bases left unmatched: 4. The CDR3 region has the DNA TGTGCCAGCAGCTCCCGGACTAGCGGGGTCTACGAGCAGTACTTC. It encodes CASSSRTSGVYEQYF.

The chain links TRBV19 to TRBJ1-1; D gene uncertain. CDR3 length: 15 amino acids. The germline V gene encodes CDR1 LNHDA and CDR2 SQIVND (reference sequence). Trimming pared 3 bases from V and 2 bases from J, leaving 13 bases between. The CDR3 reads CASSIFPGLNTEAFF. The CDR3 nucleotides read TGTGCCAGTAGTATCTTCCCGGGGTTAAACACTGAAGCTTTCTTT.

The V and J genes are TRBV7-2 and TRBJ1-3; 12 positions agree with TRBD1. The length of the CDR3 is 14 residues. V shed 4 bases, J shed 8 bases, and the junction held 3 bases outside the gene matches. Germline CDR1 and CDR2: SGHTA and FQGNSA. The CDR3 sequence is CASSSGQGAYTIYF. DNA of the CDR3: TGTGCCAGCAGCTCGGGACAGGGGGCCTACACCATATATTTT.

This clone has more than one count but fewer than ten. The chain is built from TRBV4-3 and TRBJ2-7, with 7 positions matching TRBD2. The length of the CDR3 is 16 residues. J was trimmed by 0 bases and V by 4 bases; bases with no gene match: 9. Per the germline V gene, CDR1 is LGHNA and CDR2 is YSLEER. Here the CDR3 reads CASSRGASGSSYEQYF. The CDR3 bases are TGCGCCAGCAGCCGAGGAGCTAGCGGAAGCTCCTACGAGCAGTACTTC.

This clone was seen just once. This CDR3 is CASSPKTGTDTQYF. CDR3 nucleotides: TGTGCCAGCAGTCCCAAGACTGGGACAGATACGCAGTATTTT. The genes are TRBV6-5 and TRBJ2-3; D is unclear. CDR1 is MNHEY and CDR2 is SVGAGI in the germline V gene. V lost 5 bases and J 3 bases, leaving 12 bases between the germline ends. CDR3 length equals 14 residues.

The rearrangement uses TRBV19 and TRBJ2-5, with D perhaps TRBD1 (5 bases). Germline V gene sequence: CDR1 LNHDA, CDR2 SQIVND (reference sequence). The CDR3 runs 15 residues. The ends were cut back, 4 bases at V and 5 bases at J, with 17 bases in the middle. The CDR3 nucleotides read TGTGCCAGTAGTAACGCGGCAGGGCGCTCGGAGACCCAGTACTTC. Amino acids: CASSNAAGRSETQYF.

There are a few counts of this clone. The genes are TRBV10-3 and TRBJ2-2; 9 nucleotides align to TRBD1. The V and J ends lost 5 bases and 6 bases, in that order; junction bases with no gene match: 4. The CDR3 covers 14 residues. The V gene's germline CDR1 is ENHRY and CDR2 SYGVKD. The CDR3, as DNA: TGTGCCATCAGTACGGACAGGGGTCCCGGGGAGCTGTTTTTT. It is translated as CAISTDRGPGELFF.

The J gene is TRBJ1-5, the V gene TRBV6-2 or TRBV6-3, with TRBD1 as a possible D gene (6 bases). The germline V and J ends were trimmed by 0 bases and 5 bases, with 8 bases remaining between them. Germline V CDR1 and CDR2: MNHEY, SVGEGT. CDR3 length equals 14 residues. The CDR3 sequence is CASSYSDRYQPQHF. DNA for the CDR3: TGTGCCAGCAGTTACTCTGACAGGTATCAGCCCCAGCATTTT.

The chain links TRBV4-3 to TRBJ1-6; 7 nucleotides agree with TRBD1. This CDR3 is 17 amino acids long. With 0 bases clipped from V and 3 bases from J, the junction kept 5 bases outside the gene matches. Looked up from germline, CDR1 is LGHNA and CDR2 is YSLEER. CDR3: CASSQERQGGYNSPLHF. The DNA of the CDR3 is TGCGCCAGCAGCCAAGAAAGACAGGGAGGCTATAATTCACCCCTCCACTTT.